This entry lists 17 T cell receptor beta chains sequenced from one sample in a study of T cell responses to AZD1222 COVID-19 vaccine. The repertoire was sequenced with immunoSEQ multiplex PCR; TCRdb's copy has only in-frame clones and lacks some. Among fewer than 85,000 clones listed, about nine tenths were seen once. The specimen comprised peripheral blood, sampled 28 days after the second AZD1222 dose. The receptor set was obtained from an adult who received the AZD1222 COVID-19 vaccine.

The J gene is TRBJ1-1, the V gene TRBV7-9; D ambiguous. Trimming shortened V by 5 bases and J by 5 bases, and 18 bases separated the two germline ends. CDR1 and CDR2 from the germline V gene are SEHNR and FQNEAQ (reference sequence). The CDR3 is 15 amino acids. The CDR3 DNA sequence: TGTGCCAGCAGCCCCGGGCCGCCGCGGGGAACTGAAGCTTTCTTT. Its protein is CASSPGPPRGTEAFF.

This clone was counted only a few times. The J gene is TRBJ1-5, the V gene TRBV6-6; 7 bases fit TRBD1. Germline assignment: CDR1 MNHNY and CDR2 SVGAGI (reference sequence). The CDR3 spans 14 residues. The trim removed 6 bases at V and 3 bases at J, leaving 5 bases unmatched. CDR3 nucleotide sequence: TGTGCCAGCAGCAACAGGGGAGACAATCAGCCCCAGCATTTT. Translated, it gives CASSNRGDNQPQHF.

The CDR3 nucleotides read TGTGCCAGCAGCTCTACAGGGGGCGTTTTGTACGAGCAGTACTTC. It is translated as CASSSTGGVLYEQYF. The chain combines TRBV11-2 with TRBJ2-7, with 9 bases that match TRBD1. The CDR3 totals 15 residues. V shed 4 bases and J 4 bases; nucleotides not matched to a gene: 8. Germline CDR1 SGHAT, CDR2 FQNNGV.

This rearrangement joins TRBV3-1 (or the pseudogene TRBV3-2) to TRBJ1-1, with a possible D match to TRBD1 (5 bases). V lost 0 bases and J lost 4, with 30 bases in between. This CDR3 has 21 residues. Looked up from germline, CDR1 is LGHDT and CDR2 is YNNKEL (reference sequence). CDR3 nucleotide sequence: TGTGCCAGCAGCCAAGAATCCGGATCCCCGGGGCTAGATCGGGGGACCACTGAAGCTTTCTTT. This encodes CASSQESGSPGLDRGTTEAFF.

V usage is TRBV6-5 and J usage is TRBJ2-7, with 7 nucleotides matching TRBD1. Germline V CDR1 and CDR2: MNHEY, SVGAGI. This CDR3 spans 14 amino acids. The V and J ends lost 2 bases and 7 bases, in that order; junction bases with no gene match: 8. The CDR3 DNA sequence: TGTGCCAGCAGTTACGTCAGAACAGGGGAAGAGCAGTACTTC. Translated, it gives CASSYVRTGEEQYF.

The CDR3 bases are TGTGCCTGGAGTAGGTCTGGGTCCTCCTATAATTCACCCCTCCACTTT. The encoded protein is CAWSRSGSSYNSPLHF. This chain links TRBV30 with TRBJ1-6; D is undetermined. The CDR3 is 16 amino acids. Germline V lookup: CDR1 GTSNPN, CDR2 SVGIG (reference sequence). V lost 2 bases to trimming and J lost 0 bases, with 11 bases between them.

This chain joins TRBV18 and TRBJ2-7, with TRBD1 matching 7 bases. The CDR3 has 15 residues. V lost 3 bases and J lost 3; bases outside the gene matches: 8. Per germline, CDR1 KGHSH and CDR2 LQKENI. CDR3 in amino acids: CASSPGTEAFYEQYF. Written as DNA, the CDR3 is TGTGCCAGCTCACCCGGGACAGAGGCATTCTACGAGCAGTACTTC.

The gene calls are TRBV5-6 and TRBJ1-2; D is unresolved. Trimming took 1 base from V and 4 from J, leaving 11 bases between them. The CDR3 sequence is 14 residues long. Germline assignment: CDR1 SGHDT and CDR2 YYEEEE. CDR3 sequence: CASSLNLGTYGYTF. In DNA form, the CDR3 reads TGTGCCAGCAGCTTGAATCTGGGTACCTATGGCTACACCTTC.

The J gene is TRBJ2-5, the V gene TRBV30; D gene ambiguous. The length of the CDR3 is 14 residues. The germline gives CDR1 GTSNPN, CDR2 SVGIG (reference sequence). V was clipped by 0 bases and J by 6 bases, with 14 bases between them. The CDR3 loop reads CAWSVRVSAQTQYF. The CDR3 DNA reads TGTGCCTGGAGTGTACGGGTTTCGGCTCAGACCCAGTACTTC.

The chain joins TRBV7-2 to TRBJ2-5, with TRBD1 matching over 12 bases. CDR1 is SGHTA, CDR2 FQGNSA, per germline. Trimming at V came to 5 bases and at J to 5 bases, leaving 6 bases not matched to a gene. CDR3 length: 15 residues. CDR3 residues: CASSRDRGRSETQYF. CDR3 coding DNA: TGTGCCAGCAGCAGGGACAGGGGGCGCAGTGAGACCCAGTACTTC.

J is TRBJ2-3 and V is TRBV11-2, with 13 bases aligning to TRBD2. V dropped 3 bases and J dropped 5; count of bases not matched to a gene: 11. CDR1 and CDR2 from the germline V gene are SGHAT and FQNNGV. The CDR3 totals 18 residues. CDR3 nucleotide sequence: TGTGCCAGCAGCTTGGGCCCCGGACTAGCGGGGGTGGGAGATACGCAGTATTTT. Protein: CASSLGPGLAGVGDTQYF.

The chain employs TRBV5-1 and TRBJ2-7; 7 bases are a match to TRBD1. CDR1 is SGHRS and CDR2 is YFSETQ in the germline V gene. This CDR3 spans 16 amino acids. The V segment lost 3 bases and the J segment 6 bases; nucleotides outside the gene matches: 15. CDR3 protein: CASSWGQSYSSGEQYF. The CDR3 DNA is TGCGCCAGCAGCTGGGGACAGTCCTACTCCTCGGGCGAGCAGTACTTC.

This clone was detected only once. This rearrangement joins TRBV6-5 to TRBJ1-5, with no clear D. This CDR3 contains 15 residues. The V end lost 0 bases, the J end lost 6 bases, and 12 bases lay between the germline ends. CDR1 and CDR2 (germline): MNHEY, SVGAGI. CDR3 protein: CASSYSTLGGQPQHF. The CDR3 nucleotides read TGTGCCAGCAGTTACTCGACTTTGGGAGGTCAGCCCCAGCATTTT.

The CDR3 loop is CASSLVPYAGELFF. CDR3 sequence (DNA): TGTGCCAGCAGCTTGGTGCCCTACGCCGGGGAGCTGTTTTTT. The rearrangement links TRBV5-8 to TRBJ2-2; D gene uncertain. The CDR3 covers 14 residues. The germline V gene encodes CDR1 SGHTS and CDR2 YDEGEE. The V gene lost 0 bases and the J gene lost 6 bases, with 9 bases spanning the gap.

V is TRBV29-1 and J is TRBJ1-1, with TRBD1 as a possible D gene (6 bases). This CDR3 is built from 14 residues. Per the germline V gene, CDR1 is SQVTM and CDR2 is ANQGSEA. V was clipped by 3 bases and J by 0 bases, with 11 bases between them. Here the CDR3 DNA reads TGCAGCGTTGATTTCAGGGGAATGAACACTGAAGCTTTCTTT. Its protein is CSVDFRGMNTEAFF.

The chain carries TRBV4-1 and TRBJ1-3; 7 positions match TRBD1. Germline lookup yields CDR1 MGHRA and CDR2 YSYEKL. There are 17 residues in the CDR3. With 3 bases clipped from V and 1 base from J, the junction kept 9 bases outside the gene matches. This chain's CDR3 is CASSHLPGQLSGNTIYF. For the CDR3, the DNA is TGCGCCAGCAGCCACCTGCCGGGACAGCTTTCTGGAAACACCATATATTTT.

The chain links TRBV4-1 to TRBJ1-2; possible D gene TRBD1, 5 bases. Germline lookup yields CDR1 MGHRA and CDR2 YSYEKL. V was clipped by 0 bases and J by 1 base, with 9 bases between them. The length of the CDR3 is 15 residues. CDR3 in amino acids: CASSQDRTRNYGYTF. CDR3 coding DNA: TGCGCCAGCAGCCAAGATCGGACACGTAACTATGGCTACACCTTC.